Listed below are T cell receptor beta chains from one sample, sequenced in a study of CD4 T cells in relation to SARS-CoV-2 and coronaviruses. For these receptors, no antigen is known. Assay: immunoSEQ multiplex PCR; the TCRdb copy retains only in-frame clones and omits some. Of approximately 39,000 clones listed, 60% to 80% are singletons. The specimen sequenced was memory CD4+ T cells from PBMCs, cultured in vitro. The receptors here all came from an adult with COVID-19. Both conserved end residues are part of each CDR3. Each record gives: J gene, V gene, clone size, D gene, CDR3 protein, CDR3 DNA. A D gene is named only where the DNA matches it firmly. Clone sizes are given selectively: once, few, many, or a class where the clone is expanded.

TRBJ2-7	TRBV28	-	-	CASSSRWSGSYEQYF	TGTGCCAGCAGTTCCCGGTGGAGCGGATCCTACGAGCAGTACTTC
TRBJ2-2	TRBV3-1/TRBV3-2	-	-	CASSQGPINTGELFF	TGTGCCAGCAGCCAAGGACCAATAAACACCGGGGAGCTGTTTTTT
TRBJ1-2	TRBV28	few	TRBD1	CASSLGDRGWGYTF	TGTGCCAGCAGTTTAGGGGACAGGGGATGGGGCTACACCTTC
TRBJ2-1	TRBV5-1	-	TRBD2	CASSSVAGSYNEQFF	TGCGCCAGCAGCAGTGTAGCGGGATCCTACAATGAGCAGTTCTTC
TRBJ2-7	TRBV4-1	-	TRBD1	CASSQGRTGGVTISEQYF	TGCGCCAGCAGCCAAGGAAGGACAGGCGGAGTTACTATTTCCGAGCAGTACTTC
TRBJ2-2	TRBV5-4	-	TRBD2	CASSSTSGILTGELFF	TGTGCCAGCAGCTCTACTAGCGGAATCCTGACCGGGGAGCTGTTTTTT
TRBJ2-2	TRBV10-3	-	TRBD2	CAISGSGSGTGELFF	TGTGCCATCAGTGGTAGCGGGAGCGGCACCGGGGAGCTGTTTTTT
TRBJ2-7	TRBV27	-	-	CASSPDRLIGYEQYF	TGTGCCAGCAGTCCGGACCGTCTAATCGGTTACGAGCAGTACTTC
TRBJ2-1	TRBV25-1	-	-	CASSDPSRGAGYNEQFF	TGTGCCAGCAGTGACCCTTCGAGGGGGGCCGGCTACAATGAGCAGTTCTTC
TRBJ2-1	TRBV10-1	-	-	CASSVGLNNEQFF	TGCGCCAGCAGTGTTGGACTAAACAATGAGCAGTTCTTC
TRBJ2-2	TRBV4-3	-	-	CASSQVMESGELFF	TGCGCCAGCAGCCAAGTAATGGAGTCCGGGGAGCTGTTTTTT
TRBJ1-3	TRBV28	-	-	CASSLSGNTIYF	TGTGCCAGCAGTCTCTCTGGAAACACCATATATTTT
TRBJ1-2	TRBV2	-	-	CASRNGGDSGYTF	TGTGCCAGCAGAAACGGGGGGGACTCGGGCTACACCTTC
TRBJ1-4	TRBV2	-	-	CASIQTATNEKLFF	TGTGCCAGCATACAGACAGCAACTAATGAAAAACTGTTTTTT
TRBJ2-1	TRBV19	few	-	CASSDGRLVWGNEQFF	TGTGCCAGTAGTGACGGTCGCTTAGTATGGGGCAATGAGCAGTTCTTC
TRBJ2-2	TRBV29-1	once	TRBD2	CSVLARGSGELFF	TGCAGCGTACTAGCGCGGGGTAGCGGGGAGCTGTTTTTT
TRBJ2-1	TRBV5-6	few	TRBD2	CASSLRTSGSSNEQFF	TGTGCCAGCAGCTTGAGGACTAGCGGGAGTTCCAATGAGCAGTTCTTC
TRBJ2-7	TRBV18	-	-	CASSPGRAEYEQYF	TGTGCCAGCTCCCCAGGAAGGGCGGAATACGAGCAGTACTTC
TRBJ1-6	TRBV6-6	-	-	CASSYSYTDSLLHF	TGTGCCAGCAGTTACTCTTACACGGATTCACTCCTCCACTTT
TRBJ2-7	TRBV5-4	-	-	CASSLPGFYEQYF	TGTGCCAGCAGCCTACCAGGGTTCTACGAGCAGTACTTC
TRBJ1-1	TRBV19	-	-	CASSKRQLNTEAFF	TGTGCCAGTAGTAAGAGACAGTTGAACACTGAAGCTTTCTTT
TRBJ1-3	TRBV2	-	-	CASRAPSSGNTIYF	TGTGCCAGCAGAGCACCTAGCTCTGGAAACACCATATATTTT
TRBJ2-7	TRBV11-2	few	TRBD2	CASSPEWGGYEQYF	TGTGCCAGCAGCCCGGAGTGGGGGGGCTACGAGCAGTACTTC
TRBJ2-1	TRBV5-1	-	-	CASSLLDSNNEQFF	TGCGCCAGCAGCTTGCTTGACTCTAACAATGAGCAGTTCTTC
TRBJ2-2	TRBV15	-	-	CATSRKGTGELFF	TGTGCCACCAGCAGGAAGGGCACCGGGGAGCTGTTTTTT
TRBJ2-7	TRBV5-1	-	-	CASSPTTGFGLAAYEQYF	TGCGCCAGCAGCCCCACGACAGGGTTCGGGCTAGCGGCCTACGAGCAGTACTTC
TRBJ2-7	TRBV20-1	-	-	CSARGTYEQYF	TGCAGTGCTAGAGGGACCTACGAGCAGTACTTC
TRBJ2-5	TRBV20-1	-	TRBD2	CSASLGGRARGTQYF	TGCAGTGCTAGTCTTGGCGGGAGGGCCCGGGGGACCCAGTACTTC
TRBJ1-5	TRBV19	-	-	CASSGWYRDSNQPQHF	TGTGCCAGTAGTGGATGGTACAGGGATAGCAATCAGCCCCAGCATTTT
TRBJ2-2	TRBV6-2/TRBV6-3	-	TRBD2	CASSKEGLASGELFF	TGTGCCAGCAGTAAAGAGGGACTAGCTAGCGGGGAGCTGTTTTTT
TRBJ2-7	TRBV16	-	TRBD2	CASSQHPGTSGSFHEQYF	TGTGCCAGCAGCCAGCATCCCGGGACTAGCGGGAGTTTTCACGAGCAGTACTTC
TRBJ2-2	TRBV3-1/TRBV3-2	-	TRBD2	CASSPWGGEAGELFF	TGTGCCAGCAGCCCCTGGGGGGGAGAAGCCGGGGAGCTGTTTTTT
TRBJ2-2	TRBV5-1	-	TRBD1	CASSLLGTGNTGELFF	TGCGCCAGCAGCTTGCTTGGGACAGGGAACACCGGGGAGCTGTTTTTT
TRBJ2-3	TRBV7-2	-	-	CASSLGSTDTQYF	TGTGCCAGCAGCTTAGGGAGCACAGATACGCAGTATTTT
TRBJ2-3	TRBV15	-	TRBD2	CATSRLPSGSSPDTQYF	TGTGCCACCAGCAGACTCCCTAGCGGGAGTTCACCAGATACGCAGTATTTT
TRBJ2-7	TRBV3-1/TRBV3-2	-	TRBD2	CASSQGAGEQYF	TGTGCCAGCAGCCAGGGAGCGGGGGAGCAGTACTTC
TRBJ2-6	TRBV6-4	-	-	CASSDSGAGANVLTF	TGTGCCAGCAGTGACTCGGGGGCTGGGGCCAACGTCCTGACTTTC
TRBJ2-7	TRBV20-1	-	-	CSASSVLRAYEQYF	TGCAGTGCTAGTTCGGTTTTACGAGCCTACGAGCAGTACTTC
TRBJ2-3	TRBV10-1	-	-	CASSWGAECTDTQYF	TGCGCCAGCAGTTGGGGGGCAGAATGCACAGATACGCAGTATTTT
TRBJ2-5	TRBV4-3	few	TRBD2	CASSGGLAGGMGETQYF	TGCGCCAGCAGCGGAGGACTAGCGGGAGGGATGGGGGAGACCCAGTACTTC
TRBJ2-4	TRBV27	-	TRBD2	CASSSIREGNIQYF	TGTGCCAGCAGTTCGATTCGGGAGGGAAACATTCAGTACTTC
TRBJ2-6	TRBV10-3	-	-	CAISERASGANVLTF	TGTGCCATCAGTGAAAGGGCGTCTGGGGCCAACGTCCTGACTTTC
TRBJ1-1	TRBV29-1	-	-	CSVEVGLNTEAFF	TGCAGCGTTGAAGTAGGCCTGAACACTGAAGCTTTCTTT
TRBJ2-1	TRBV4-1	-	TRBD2	CASSQEAAGGPAGEQFF	TGCGCCAGCAGCCAAGAGGCAGCGGGAGGGCCTGCTGGTGAGCAGTTCTTC
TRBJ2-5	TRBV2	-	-	CASSSKETQYF	TGTGCCAGCAGCTCAAAGGAGACCCAGTACTTC
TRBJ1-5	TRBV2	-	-	CASRRDSNQPQHF	TGTGCCAGCAGGCGGGATAGCAATCAGCCCCAGCATTTT
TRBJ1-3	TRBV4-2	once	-	CASSQDGGARGNTIYF	TGTGCCAGCAGCCAAGATGGGGGGGCGCGTGGAAACACCATATATTTT
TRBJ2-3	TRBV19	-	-	CASSRVGVRGTDTQYF	TGTGCCAGTAGTCGCGTCGGGGTAAGGGGTACAGATACGCAGTATTTT
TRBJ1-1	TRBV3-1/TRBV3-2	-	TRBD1	CASSQDTGGTEAFF	TGTGCCAGCAGCCAGGACACAGGGGGGACTGAAGCTTTCTTT
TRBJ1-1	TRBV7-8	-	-	CASSNRVSTEAFF	TGTGCCAGCAGCAATAGGGTAAGCACTGAAGCTTTCTTT
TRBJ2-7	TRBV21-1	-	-	CASSRRTERNYEQYF	TGTGCCAGCAGCCGGCGGACAGAGCGAAACTACGAGCAGTACTTC
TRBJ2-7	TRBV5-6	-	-	CASSLSPHEQYF	TGTGCCAGCAGTCTCTCGCCCCACGAGCAGTACTTC
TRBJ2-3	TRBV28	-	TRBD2	CASSPRTSGRVTDTQYF	TGTGCCAGCAGTCCCAGGACTAGCGGGAGGGTAACAGATACGCAGTATTTT
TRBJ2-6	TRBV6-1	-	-	CASSERWGPPSGANVLTF	TGTGCCAGCAGTGAAAGGTGGGGCCCACCCTCTGGGGCCAACGTCCTGACTTTC
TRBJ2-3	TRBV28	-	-	CASSLRNGWGDTQYF	TGTGCCAGCAGTTTACGGAACGGCTGGGGGGATACGCAGTATTTT
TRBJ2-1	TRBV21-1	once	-	CASTSSGSPYNEQFF	TGTGCCAGCACCTCTAGCGGGAGTCCCTACAATGAGCAGTTCTTC
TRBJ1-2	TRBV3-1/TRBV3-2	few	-	CASSHKRTFGYTF	TGTGCCAGCAGCCACAAAAGGACTTTTGGCTACACCTTC